A selection of T cell receptor beta chains follows, all from one sample in a study of blood T cell repertoires in COVID-19. The protocol was immunoSEQ multiplex PCR, while the TCRdb copy is restricted to in-frame clones and leaves out a portion. In the table there are about 98,000 clones, around nine tenths of which are singletons. Sample: peripheral blood. These receptors were taken from a man between 45 and 60 years old with acute or convalescent COVID-19. Each CDR3 is given with its conserved first and last residue. Each record gives: CDR3 DNA, CDR3 protein, CDR3 length, clone size, V gene, D gene, J gene. The D gene is left open where the match is weak. The size of a clone is reported for some rows only, either as once, few or many, or as a class for expanded clones.

DNA: TGTGCCAGCAAGAGTGTCAACGAGCAGTACTTC; CDR3: CASKSVNEQYF; length: 11; size: -; V: TRBV6-5; D: -; J: TRBJ2-7
DNA: TGTGCCAGCAGAGCAGCACCGACTAGCGGGAGGGCCTTAGATACGCAGTATTTT; CDR3: CASRAAPTSGRALDTQYF; length: 18; size: -; V: TRBV6-4; D: TRBD2; J: TRBJ2-3
DNA: TGTGCCAGCAGCACGGGGGATCCCGGGAATGAAAAACTGTTTTTT; CDR3: CASSTGDPGNEKLFF; length: 15; size: few; V: TRBV11-1; D: -; J: TRBJ1-4
DNA: TGTGCCACCAGCAGCGGTCGGGAGGTAATCTACGAGCAGTACTTC; CDR3: CATSSGREVIYEQYF; length: 15; size: -; V: TRBV15; D: TRBD2; J: TRBJ2-7
DNA: TGCGCCAGCAGCCTGGCGGGTAAGTTCGAGCAGTACTTC; CDR3: CASSLAGKFEQYF; length: 13; size: -; V: TRBV5-1; D: -; J: TRBJ2-7
DNA: TGTGCCAGCAGCGAACAGGGCGCTGGAAACACCATATATTTT; CDR3: CASSEQGAGNTIYF; length: 14; size: -; V: TRBV7-9; D: -; J: TRBJ1-3
DNA: TGTGCCAGCAGCACAGGACTAGCGAAGGATGATGAGCAGTTCTTC; CDR3: CASSTGLAKDDEQFF; length: 15; size: -; V: TRBV7-9; D: TRBD2; J: TRBJ2-1
DNA: TGTGCCAGTAGTATAGTTCAGGGAGGCACCGGGGAGCTGTTTTTT; CDR3: CASSIVQGGTGELFF; length: 15; size: once; V: TRBV19; D: -; J: TRBJ2-2
DNA: TGTGCCAGTAGTGCCGACCTCGGGTCTAGCGGGAGATACGAGCAGTACTTC; CDR3: CASSADLGSSGRYEQYF; length: 17; size: few; V: TRBV19; D: TRBD2; J: TRBJ2-7
DNA: TGTGCCAGCAATGGTCAGCGCCGAAACACCGGGGAGCTGTTTTTT; CDR3: CASNGQRRNTGELFF; length: 15; size: -; V: TRBV6-5; D: -; J: TRBJ2-2
DNA: TGTGCCAGTAGGTCAGGGACTGGAAACACCATATATTTT; CDR3: CASRSGTGNTIYF; length: 13; size: -; V: TRBV19; D: -; J: TRBJ1-3
DNA: TGTGCCAGCAGCCAACCGACAGGGAAGGATGAGCAGTTCTTC; CDR3: CASSQPTGKDEQFF; length: 14; size: -; V: TRBV25-1; D: TRBD1; J: TRBJ2-1
DNA: TGTGCCAGCAAGTTGACCGGGACAGGGAGCACGGATACGCAGTATTTT; CDR3: CASKLTGTGSTDTQYF; length: 16; size: -; V: TRBV2; D: TRBD1; J: TRBJ2-3
DNA: TGTGCCAGCAGCTTATTGGGCGCTTTACAAGAGACCCAGTACTTC; CDR3: CASSLLGALQETQYF; length: 15; size: -; V: TRBV7-9; D: -; J: TRBJ2-5
DNA: TGCGCCAGCAGCTTCACCCCCGGACAGTCCTCCTACGAGCAGTACTTC; CDR3: CASSFTPGQSSYEQYF; length: 16; size: -; V: TRBV5-1; D: -; J: TRBJ2-7
DNA: TGTGCCAGCAGTTACCGGACAGGTGAAAAACTGTTTTTT; CDR3: CASSYRTGEKLFF; length: 13; size: -; V: TRBV6-5; D: TRBD1; J: TRBJ1-4
DNA: TGTGCCAGCAGTTCCCTAGCGGGAGGCAATGAGCAGTTCTTC; CDR3: CASSSLAGGNEQFF; length: 14; size: -; V: TRBV6-5; D: TRBD2; J: TRBJ2-1
DNA: TGTGCCAGCAGTGTGTTTCGGCCAGGTAGCAATCAGCCCCAGCATTTT; CDR3: CASSVFRPGSNQPQHF; length: 16; size: -; V: TRBV6-1; D: -; J: TRBJ1-5
DNA: TGTGCCAGCTCAACGGGACAGGGGGCATGGGGCGAGCAGTACTTC; CDR3: CASSTGQGAWGEQYF; length: 15; size: -; V: TRBV18; D: TRBD1; J: TRBJ2-7
DNA: TGTGCCAGCAGTTTGACAGGGGAGGGGACTGAAGCTTTCTTT; CDR3: CASSLTGEGTEAFF; length: 14; size: once; V: TRBV6-1; D: TRBD1; J: TRBJ1-1
DNA: TGTGCCAGTAGTCCGGGGACAGTAGTGGGCAATCAGCCCCAGCATTTT; CDR3: CASSPGTVVGNQPQHF; length: 16; size: -; V: TRBV19; D: TRBD1; J: TRBJ1-5
DNA: TGTGCCAGCAGCCTTTTGACGGGTTTCTATGGCTACACCTTC; CDR3: CASSLLTGFYGYTF; length: 14; size: -; V: TRBV11-3; D: -; J: TRBJ1-2
DNA: TGTGCCAGCAGCTTGGATGGACAGGGGGCGGATGGCTACACCTTC; CDR3: CASSLDGQGADGYTF; length: 15; size: -; V: TRBV5-4; D: TRBD1; J: TRBJ1-2
DNA: TGTGCCAGCAGTGAATGGGCCCAGGGTAACAATGAGCAGTTCTTC; CDR3: CASSEWAQGNNEQFF; length: 15; size: -; V: TRBV6-1; D: -; J: TRBJ2-1
DNA: TGTGCCAGTAGTAGGGACAGGAGAAGGGAAGTGTCTCAGCCCCAGCATTTT; CDR3: CASSRDRRREVSQPQHF; length: 17; size: -; V: TRBV19; D: TRBD1; J: TRBJ1-5
DNA: TGTGCCAGCAGCCAAGGACAGGGGGCCGGGGAGCTGTTTTTT; CDR3: CASSQGQGAGELFF; length: 14; size: few; V: TRBV14; D: TRBD1; J: TRBJ2-2
DNA: TGCGCCAGCAGCCAAGGGATTGGACTAGCGTCCCCCTACAATGAGCAGTTCTTC; CDR3: CASSQGIGLASPYNEQFF; length: 18; size: -; V: TRBV4-1; D: TRBD2; J: TRBJ2-1
DNA: TGTGCCAGCAGCTATGGCACAGGGCAGAACACCGGGGAGCTGTTTTTT; CDR3: CASSYGTGQNTGELFF; length: 16; size: once; V: TRBV7-9; D: -; J: TRBJ2-2
DNA: TGTGCCAGTAGTCCGGGGTACACAGATACGCAGTATTTT; CDR3: CASSPGYTDTQYF; length: 13; size: -; V: TRBV19; D: -; J: TRBJ2-3
DNA: TGTGCCAGCAGTTATGCAGGGTTGGCCCTCGGGGAGCTGTTTTTT; CDR3: CASSYAGLALGELFF; length: 15; size: -; V: TRBV27; D: -; J: TRBJ2-2
DNA: TGTGCCAGCAGCTTGCGGGGCACAGGGGGCAATGAGCAGTTCTTC; CDR3: CASSLRGTGGNEQFF; length: 15; size: -; V: TRBV11-3; D: TRBD1; J: TRBJ2-1
DNA: TGTGCCAGCAGCCAGACAGGGGTGGGGCAGTACTTC; CDR3: CASSQTGVGQYF; length: 12; size: few; V: TRBV3-1/TRBV3-2; D: TRBD1; J: TRBJ2-7
DNA: TGTGCCAGCAGCCTGACAGGGGCAGGGGGGACTGAAGCTTTCTTT; CDR3: CASSLTGAGGTEAFF; length: 15; size: -; V: TRBV3-1/TRBV3-2; D: TRBD1; J: TRBJ1-1
DNA: TGCAGTACCCAGGACAGGGAGGAAGCTTTCTTT; CDR3: CSTQDREEAFF; length: 11; size: -; V: TRBV20-1; D: TRBD1; J: TRBJ1-1
DNA: TGTGCCAGCAGGCCTCTAGCGGGAGGCACCGGGGAGCTGTTTTTT; CDR3: CASRPLAGGTGELFF; length: 15; size: -; V: TRBV27; D: TRBD2; J: TRBJ2-2
DNA: TGTGCCAGTAGTATGATACAGGAAAACCAAGAGACCCAGTACTTC; CDR3: CASSMIQENQETQYF; length: 15; size: -; V: TRBV19; D: -; J: TRBJ2-5
DNA: TGTGCCATTACTATTGGAAACACCATATATTTT; CDR3: CAITIGNTIYF; length: 11; size: -; V: TRBV2; D: -; J: TRBJ1-3
DNA: TGTGCCAGCAGCCTACGCTGGGCTAGCGACACCGGGGAGCTGTTTTTT; CDR3: CASSLRWASDTGELFF; length: 16; size: -; V: TRBV11-2; D: -; J: TRBJ2-2
DNA: TGTGCCATCAGTGAGTCGCCCCCCGGACAGGGCAGGGACAATGAGCAGTTCTTC; CDR3: CAISESPPGQGRDNEQFF; length: 18; size: -; V: TRBV10-3; D: TRBD1; J: TRBJ2-1
DNA: TGCAGCGTTTCCATGGACAGGAACAATCAGCCCCAGCATTTT; CDR3: CSVSMDRNNQPQHF; length: 14; size: -; V: TRBV29-1; D: TRBD1; J: TRBJ1-5
DNA: TGTGCCATCAGTGAGCTCGGACCGGGAAGGGAAGAGACCCAGTACTTC; CDR3: CAISELGPGREETQYF; length: 16; size: -; V: TRBV10-3; D: -; J: TRBJ2-5
DNA: TGTGCCAGTGGACTAGCGGGCTACAATGAGCAGTTCTTC; CDR3: CASGLAGYNEQFF; length: 13; size: -; V: TRBV19; D: TRBD2; J: TRBJ2-1
DNA: TGTGCCAGCAGCTTCGGACAGGGGGCCACAGATACGCAGTATTTT; CDR3: CASSFGQGATDTQYF; length: 15; size: -; V: TRBV11-3; D: TRBD1; J: TRBJ2-3
DNA: TGCGCCAGCAGTAGCTTAGGACTAGCGGGAGACAATGAGCAGTTCTTC; CDR3: CASSSLGLAGDNEQFF; length: 16; size: -; V: TRBV10-2; D: TRBD2; J: TRBJ2-1
DNA: TGTGCCAGCTCACGGGAGTACAAATCGGGAGGATCATCCTACAATGAGCAGTTCTTC; CDR3: CASSREYKSGGSSYNEQFF; length: 19; size: once; V: TRBV18; D: TRBD2; J: TRBJ2-1
DNA: TGTGCCAGCAGCCGGGCTAGCGGGATGGTTGGGCAGTATTTT; CDR3: CASSRASGMVGQYF; length: 14; size: -; V: TRBV6-5; D: TRBD2; J: TRBJ2-3
DNA: TGCGCCAGCAGTGACGAGCCTTTGAACACTGAAGCTTTCTTT; CDR3: CASSDEPLNTEAFF; length: 14; size: -; V: TRBV10-1; D: -; J: TRBJ1-1
DNA: TGTGCCAGCAGCTCAACCCTAGGGGACGAGCAGTACTTC; CDR3: CASSSTLGDEQYF; length: 13; size: -; V: TRBV11-3; D: -; J: TRBJ2-7
DNA: TGTGCCAGCAGCTATGGACTAGCGGGAGGGGGGACCCAGTACTTC; CDR3: CASSYGLAGGGTQYF; length: 15; size: -; V: TRBV11-2; D: TRBD2; J: TRBJ2-5
DNA: TGTGCCAGTAGTCACAGGGCGGATGGAAACACCATATATTTT; CDR3: CASSHRADGNTIYF; length: 14; size: -; V: TRBV19; D: -; J: TRBJ1-3